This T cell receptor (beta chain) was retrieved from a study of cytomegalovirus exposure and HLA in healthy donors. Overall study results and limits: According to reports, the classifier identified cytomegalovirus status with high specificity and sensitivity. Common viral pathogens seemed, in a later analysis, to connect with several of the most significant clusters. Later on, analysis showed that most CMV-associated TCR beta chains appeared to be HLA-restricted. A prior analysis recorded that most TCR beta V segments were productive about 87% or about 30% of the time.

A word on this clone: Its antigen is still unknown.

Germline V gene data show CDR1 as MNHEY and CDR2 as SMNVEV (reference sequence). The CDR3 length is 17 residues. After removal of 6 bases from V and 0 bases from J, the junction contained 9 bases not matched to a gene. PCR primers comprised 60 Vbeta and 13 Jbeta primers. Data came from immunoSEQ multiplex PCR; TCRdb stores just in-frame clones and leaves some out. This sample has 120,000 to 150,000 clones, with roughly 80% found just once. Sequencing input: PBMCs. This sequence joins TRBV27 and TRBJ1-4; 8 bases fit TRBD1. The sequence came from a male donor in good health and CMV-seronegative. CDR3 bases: TGTGCCAGCAGGATGACAGGGGCCCTAGCAACTAATGAAAAACTGTTTTTT. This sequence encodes CASRMTGALATNEKLFF.